This T cell receptor (beta chain) was recorded in a study of T cells in women clearing cervical HPV infection. Study summary: Case blood was drawn when the lesion was first found; control blood after infection became undetectable. Findings of the study overall: Combining TCR richness with V gene abundances gave approximately 0.8 AUC. It is unknown whether associations predate infection; no effector/memory or HPV-specific sorting. CIN3+ cases had significantly higher TCR richness than controls; evenness did not differ.

Produced via immunoSEQ multiplex PCR; TCRdb's table is partial and in-frame only. This sample's table reports fewer than 30,000 clones. Of note for this clone: Its antigen is unidentified. The read is 3 residues too short to cover the CDR3 end, so that end is filled in from the germline J gene.

J lost 5 bases, V lost 1 base, and 12 bases had no gene match. The CDR3 loop spans 17 amino acids. Germline V lookup: CDR1 LGHNT, CDR2 FRNRAP. The J gene is TRBJ2-5, the V gene TRBV12-5; 8 bases map to TRBD1. Source material: blood buffy coat. The sequence was collected from a woman between 18 and 70 years old with a cervical HPV16 infection that either progressed to CIN3+ or cleared (not recorded which). The CDR3 DNA, read in part, is TGTGCTAGTGGTTTGGGAACAGGGGGTGTAGGAATGGAGACC. It is translated as CASGLGTGGVGMET. The full CDR3 is CASGLGTGGVGMETQYF.